This TCR beta chain was captured by sequencing in a study of cytomegalovirus exposure and HLA in healthy donors. Each donor was healthy, and each was a bone marrow donor. A multiplex PCR was run with 60 Vbeta primers and 13 Jbeta primers. Data came from immunoSEQ multiplex PCR; TCRdb stores just in-frame clones and leaves some out. Of about 160,000 clones in the sample, approximately 80% were seen once. Trimming pared 1 base from V and 5 bases from J, leaving 10 bases between. CDR1 and CDR2 from the germline V gene are LNHDA and SQIVND (reference sequence). The CDR3 spans 14 residues. V and J are TRBV19 and TRBJ2-3; D is uncertain. The TCR originated in a man in his forties or fifties in good health and CMV-seronegative. The sequenced sample was PBMCs. CDR3 bases: TGTGCCAGTAGTATAGCCAGGATAGAAGATACGCAGTATTTT. This encodes CASSIARIEDTQYF. The entire variable domain, with the rest obtained from reference TRBV19 and TRBJ2-3, is as follows: DGGITQSPKYLFRKEGQNVTLSCEQNLNHDAMYWYRQDPGQGLRLIYYSQIVNDFQKGDIAEGYSVSREKKESFPLTVTSAQKNPTAFYLCASSIARIEDTQYFGPGTRLTVL.